This paragraph covers one T cell receptor (beta chain) sequence. The multiple sclerosis control group comprised treatment-naive patients with stable or active relapsing-remitting disease. Germline CDR1 and CDR2: LNHDA and SQIVND (reference sequence). This CDR3 is built from 13 residues. V shed 6 bases and J shed 3 bases, with 11 bases lying between them. This record comes from a study of CD8 T cells in Susac syndrome. RNA totalling roughly 0.5 to 1 ug underwent reverse transcription with random hexamers. TCRdb re-derived calls from the immunoSEQ multiplex PCR reads in MiXCR, one entry per CDR3 protein. The sample has fewer than 350,000 distinct CDR3 sequences, under 95% seen once; the top ten hold about 0.07%.

The sample taken for sequencing was CD4+ T cells from PBMCs. The sequence came from a human donor with multiple sclerosis. This rearrangement joins TRBV19 to TRBJ2-5; possibly TRBD1 for D (6 bases). CDR3 region: CASRSQGKETQYF. CDR3 coding DNA: TGTGCCAGTAGAAGCCAGGGGAAAGAGACCCAGTACTTC.